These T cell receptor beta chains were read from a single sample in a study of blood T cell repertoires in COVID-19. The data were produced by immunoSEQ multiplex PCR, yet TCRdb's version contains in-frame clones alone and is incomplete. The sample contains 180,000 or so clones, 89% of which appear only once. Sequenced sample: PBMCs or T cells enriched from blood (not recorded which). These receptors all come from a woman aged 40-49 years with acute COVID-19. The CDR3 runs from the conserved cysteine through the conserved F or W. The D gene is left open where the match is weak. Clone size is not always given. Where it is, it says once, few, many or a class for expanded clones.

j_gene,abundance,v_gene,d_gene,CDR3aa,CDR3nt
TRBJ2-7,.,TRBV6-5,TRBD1,CASSYSTGAEQYF,TGTGCCAGCAGTTACTCGACAGGGGCCGAGCAGTACTTC
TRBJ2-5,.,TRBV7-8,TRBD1,CASSELTGGVRVETQYF,TGTGCCAGCAGCGAACTTACAGGGGGCGTCCGGGTGGAGACCCAGTACTTC
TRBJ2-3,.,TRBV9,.,CASTPPSTDTQYF,TGTGCCAGCACCCCCCCTAGCACAGATACGCAGTATTTT
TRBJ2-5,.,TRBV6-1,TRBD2,CASSEGLAGSETQYF,TGTGCCAGCAGTGAGGGACTAGCGGGAAGCGAGACCCAGTACTTC
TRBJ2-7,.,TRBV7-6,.,CASSSGLRSYEQYF,TGTGCCAGCAGCTCGGGACTCCGCTCCTACGAGCAGTACTTC
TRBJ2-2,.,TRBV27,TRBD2,CASGTSGRAYGELFF,TGTGCCAGCGGGACTAGCGGGAGGGCCTACGGGGAGCTGTTTTTT
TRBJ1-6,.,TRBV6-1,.,CASSDLRGNSPLHF,TGTGCCAGCAGTGATCTAAGAGGGAATTCACCCCTCCACTTT
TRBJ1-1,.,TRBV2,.,CASSEWAPAGATEAFF,TGTGCCAGCAGTGAATGGGCCCCCGCAGGGGCCACTGAAGCTTTCTTT
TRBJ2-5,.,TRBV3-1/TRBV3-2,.,CASRLPGIQETQYF,TGTGCCAGCAGACTTCCGGGTATCCAAGAGACCCAGTACTTC
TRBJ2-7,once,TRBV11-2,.,CASSLVFGIRHREYEQYF,TGTGCCAGCAGCTTAGTTTTCGGCATTCGGCACAGGGAGTACGAGCAGTACTTC
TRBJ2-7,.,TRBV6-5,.,CASSYIGGTEQYF,TGTGCCAGCAGTTACATCGGGGGTACCGAGCAGTACTTC
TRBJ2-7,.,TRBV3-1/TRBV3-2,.,CASSLSSGSYEQYF,TGTGCCAGCAGTCTATCATCCGGGAGCTACGAGCAGTACTTC
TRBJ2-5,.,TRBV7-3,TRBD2,CASSNGTSGTQYF,TGTGCCAGCAGCAACGGGACTAGCGGGACCCAGTACTTC
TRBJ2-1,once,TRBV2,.,CASKQGYEQFF,TGTGCCAGTAAACAGGGCTATGAGCAGTTCTTC
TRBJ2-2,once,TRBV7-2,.,CASSLGHGQGGELFF,TGTGCCAGCAGCTTGGGGCACGGGCAAGGCGGGGAGCTGTTTTTT
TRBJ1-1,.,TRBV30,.,CAYERNTEAFF,TGTGCCTACGAGAGGAACACTGAAGCTTTCTTT
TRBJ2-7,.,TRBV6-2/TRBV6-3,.,CASSPRYEQYF,TGTGCCAGCAGTCCCCGCTACGAGCAGTACTTC
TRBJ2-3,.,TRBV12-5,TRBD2,CASGLVLSGTFDTDTQYF,TGTGCTAGTGGTTTGGTACTCAGCGGGACTTTTGACACAGATACGCAGTATTTT
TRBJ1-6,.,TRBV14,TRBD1,CASSQAQGRNSPLHF,TGTGCCAGCAGCCAAGCACAGGGGCGAAATTCACCCCTCCACTTT
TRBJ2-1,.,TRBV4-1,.,CASSQGTRLYEQFF,TGCGCCAGCAGCCAAGGGACTCGCTTGTATGAGCAGTTCTTC
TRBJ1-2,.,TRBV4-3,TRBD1,CASSQDWTGSIGGYTF,TGCGCCAGCAGCCAAGATTGGACAGGGAGTATTGGAGGCTACACCTTC
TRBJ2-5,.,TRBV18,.,CASSPPGRGSETQYF,TGTGCCAGCTCACCACCGGGGCGGGGATCAGAGACCCAGTACTTC
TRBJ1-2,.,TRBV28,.,CASSLLGALGYTF,TGTGCCAGCAGTCTACTGGGGGCGCTTGGCTACACCTTC
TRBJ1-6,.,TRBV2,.,CASSDLRFLLHF,TGTGCCAGCAGTGATTTGAGGTTTCTCCTCCACTTT
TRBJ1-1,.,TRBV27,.,CASSLFGHTLKAFF,TGTGCCAGCAGTCTATTCGGACATACACTGAAAGCTTTCTTT
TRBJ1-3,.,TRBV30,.,CAWSARVSGNTIYF,TGTGCCTGGAGTGCCAGGGTCTCTGGAAACACCATATATTTT
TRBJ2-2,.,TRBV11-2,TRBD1,CASSRDREAGELFF,TGTGCCAGCAGCCGTGACAGGGAAGCGGGGGAGCTGTTTTTT
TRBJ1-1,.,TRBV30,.,CAWRMGRITEAFF,TGTGCCTGGAGGATGGGCCGGATCACTGAAGCTTTCTTT
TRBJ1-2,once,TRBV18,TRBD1,CASSLLDREGGYTF,TGTGCCAGCTCACTTCTGGACAGGGAGGGCGGCTACACCTTC
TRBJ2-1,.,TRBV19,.,CASSIAQAHNEQFF,TGTGCCAGTAGTATAGCTCAGGCACACAATGAGCAGTTCTTC
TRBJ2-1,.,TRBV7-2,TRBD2,CASSAPWGGEQFF,TGTGCCAGCTCCGCACCCTGGGGGGGTGAGCAGTTCTTC
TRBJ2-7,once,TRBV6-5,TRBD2,CASSSAGGDPLEQYF,TGTGCCAGCAGTTCCGCTGGGGGGGATCCTCTAGAGCAGTACTTC
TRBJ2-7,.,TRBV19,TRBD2,CASSINPIRRDYHYEQYF,TGTGCCAGTAGTATAAACCCCATTCGCCGGGACTATCACTACGAGCAGTACTTC
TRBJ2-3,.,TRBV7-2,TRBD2,CASSLVGVTSGRTDTQYF,TGTGCCAGCAGCTTAGTCGGGGTTACTAGCGGGAGAACAGATACGCAGTATTTT
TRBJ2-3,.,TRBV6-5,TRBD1,CASSRDSFEGDTQYF,TGTGCCAGCAGTAGGGACAGCTTTGAGGGAGATACGCAGTATTTT
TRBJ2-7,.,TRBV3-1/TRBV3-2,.,CASSQVRGNEQYF,TGTGCCAGCAGCCAAGTCCGGGGTAACGAGCAGTACTTC
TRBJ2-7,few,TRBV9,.,CASSVGAGGTYEQYF,TGTGCCAGCAGCGTAGGTGCAGGGGGGACCTACGAGCAGTACTTC
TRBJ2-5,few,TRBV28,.,CASSWAGSARETQYF,TGTGCCAGCTCTTGGGCGGGCTCCGCCAGGGAGACCCAGTACTTC
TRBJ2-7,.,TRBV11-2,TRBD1,CASSLRGQDGYEQYF,TGTGCCAGCAGCTTACGGGGACAGGACGGCTACGAGCAGTACTTC
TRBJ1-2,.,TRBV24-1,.,CATSDSGKGKGYTF,TGTGCCACCAGTGATTCGGGGAAGGGAAAGGGCTACACCTTC
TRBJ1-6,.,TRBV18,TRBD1,CASSGQENNSPLHF,TGTGCCAGCTCCGGACAGGAGAATAATTCACCCCTCCACTTT
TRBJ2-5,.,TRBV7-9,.,CASSLLATQETQYF,TGTGCCAGCAGCTTACTAGCGACCCAAGAGACCCAGTACTTC
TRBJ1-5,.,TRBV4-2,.,CASSPSAGDQPQHF,TGTGCCAGCAGCCCCTCGGCAGGGGATCAGCCCCAGCATTTT
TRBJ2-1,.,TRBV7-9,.,CASSLLILTSYNEQFF,TGTGCCAGCAGCCTGTTAATTTTGACTTCCTACAATGAGCAGTTCTTC
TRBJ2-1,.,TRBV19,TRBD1,CASSINRGKYNEQFF,TGTGCCAGTAGTATTAACAGGGGCAAATACAATGAGCAGTTCTTC
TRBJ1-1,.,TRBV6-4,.,CASSEGSETEAFF,TGTGCCAGCAGTGAGGGGAGTGAAACTGAAGCTTTCTTT
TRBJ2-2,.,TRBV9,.,CARGETTMANTGELFF,TGTGCCAGAGGAGAAACTACGATGGCGAACACCGGGGAGCTGTTTTTT
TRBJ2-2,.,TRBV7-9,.,CASSSTGWNTGELFF,TGTGCCAGCAGCTCCACAGGGTGGAACACCGGGGAGCTGTTTTTT
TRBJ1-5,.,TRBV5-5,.,CASSLVGREDQPQHF,TGTGCCAGCAGCTTGGTGGGCAGGGAGGATCAGCCCCAGCATTTT
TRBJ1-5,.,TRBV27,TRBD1,CASSLVDRGGYQPQHF,TGTGCCAGCAGTTTAGTAGACAGGGGAGGTTATCAGCCCCAGCATTTT
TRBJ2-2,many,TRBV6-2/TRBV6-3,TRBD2,CASSGTKRNTGELFF,TGTGCCAGCAGTGGGACTAAAAGGAACACCGGGGAGCTGTTTTTT
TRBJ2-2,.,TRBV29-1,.,CSVDGLNTGELFF,TGCAGCGTTGATGGCCTCAACACCGGGGAGCTGTTTTTT
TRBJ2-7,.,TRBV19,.,CASSSTHSYEQYF,TGTGCCAGTAGTTCGACTCACTCCTACGAGCAGTACTTC
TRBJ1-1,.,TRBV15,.,CATSREDAPGISEAFF,TGTGCCACCAGCAGAGAAGATGCTCCAGGGATCTCTGAAGCTTTCTTT
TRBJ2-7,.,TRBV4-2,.,CASSQDRGTSYEQYF,TGTGCCAGCAGCCAAGATCGCGGGACTTCCTACGAGCAGTACTTC
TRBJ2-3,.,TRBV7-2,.,CASSLTGSLSDTQYF,TGTGCCAGCAGCTTAACGGGTAGTTTGTCAGATACGCAGTATTTT
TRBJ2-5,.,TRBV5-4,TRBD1,CASSLRQGRETQYF,TGTGCCAGCAGCTTGAGACAGGGGCGGGAGACCCAGTACTTC